The entry that follows covers one TCR beta chain sequence. Antigen specificity is unknown. Different DNA sequences within this sample yield the same CDR3. CDR1 GTSNPN and CDR2 SVGIG come from the germline V gene (reference sequence). V was pared by 2 bases and J by 7 bases, with 9 bases between. The CDR3 consists of 11 residues. This sample was taken from a study of cytomegalovirus exposure and HLA in healthy donors. Study-level results: The study recorded 150 to 200 TCR beta chains that were cytomegalovirus-associated. Most TCR sequences proved rare, with some public TCRs found in many donors.

Measured with immunoSEQ multiplex PCR; TCRdb has only the in-frame clones, and not every one. The data hold 300,000 to 450,000 clones, with approximately 90% observed a single time. The receptor's source is a young woman in good health and CMV-seronegative. This rearrangement joins TRBV30 to TRBJ2-7, with a weak D call TRBD2 (5 bases). Input material: PBMCs. DNA for the CDR3: TGTGCCTGGAGTCCAACGGGGGAGCAGTACTTC. It specifies CAWSPTGEQYF.